This is a list of T cell receptor beta chains from one sample in a study of blood T cell repertoires in COVID-19. Sequencing was performed with immunoSEQ multiplex PCR; in TCRdb, only in-frame clones are kept and a portion is missing. The sample lists about 250,000 clones; around 81% were seen once. The sample taken for sequencing was peripheral blood. These receptors all come from a man aged 50-60 years with active or convalescent COVID-19. The CDR3 runs from the conserved cysteine through the conserved F or W. A D gene is named only where the DNA matches it firmly. The listing skips clone size in some rows; elsewhere it reads once, few, many or a size class.

TRBV5-1	TRBJ2-3	.	TRBD1	TGCGCCAGCAGCCCTAGGGGACAGAGCACAGATACGCAGTATTTT	CASSPRGQSTDTQYF
TRBV11-3	TRBJ2-2	.	TRBD2	TGTGCCAGCCCACGGCGGGGGGCGACCGGGGAGCTGTTTTTT	CASPRRGATGELFF
TRBV2	TRBJ2-5	.	TRBD2	TGTGCCAGCAGTGAAAGCGGTCCGGGACTACTAAAAGAGACCCAGTACTTC	CASSESGPGLLKETQYF
TRBV7-8	TRBJ2-1	once	TRBD2	TGTGCCAGCAGGCAACTAGCGGGGCGTTACAATGAGCAGTTCTTC	CASRQLAGRYNEQFF
TRBV27	TRBJ1-2	few	TRBD1	TGTGCCAGCAGCGTGACAGGGACTAACTATGGCTACACCTTC	CASSVTGTNYGYTF
TRBV28	TRBJ1-5	.	.	TGTGCCAGCAGTTTAGGCCAGTTGAATAGCAATCAGCCCCAGCATTTT	CASSLGQLNSNQPQHF
TRBV30	TRBJ2-3	.	.	TGTGCCTGTACCGATCTCAAACTGGGCGCTAGCACAGATACGCAGTATTTT	CACTDLKLGASTDTQYF
TRBV30	TRBJ2-7	.	TRBD1	TGTGCCTGGAGCCCCGACAGGGGTCGGAGCTCCTACGAGCAGTACTTC	CAWSPDRGRSSYEQYF
TRBV28	TRBJ1-2	.	TRBD1	TGTGCCAGCAGAAGGGACAGGGCAAATGGCTACACCTTC	CASRRDRANGYTF
TRBV6-5	TRBJ1-1	.	TRBD1	TGTGCCAGCAGGAGGACAGGGAGTGCTGAAGCTTTCTTT	CASRRTGSAEAFF
TRBV6-1	TRBJ1-6	few	.	TGTGCCAGCAGTGGAGCGCCAGGGAATTCACCCCTCCACTTT	CASSGAPGNSPLHF
TRBV6-6	TRBJ2-1	.	.	TGTGCCAGCACCCTGGACAGATCCTACAATGAGCAGTTCTTC	CASTLDRSYNEQFF
TRBV7-9	TRBJ2-2	.	TRBD1	TGTGCCAGCAGCTTCCGACAGGGTAACACCGGGGAGCTGTTTTTT	CASSFRQGNTGELFF
TRBV9	TRBJ2-7	.	TRBD1	TGTGCCAGCAGCGGAGGGACAGGCCACTACGAGCAGTACTTC	CASSGGTGHYEQYF
TRBV11-1	TRBJ2-7	.	.	TGTGCCAGTCGGGACAATAACTACGAGCAGTACTTC	CASRDNNYEQYF
TRBV5-1	TRBJ2-1	.	.	TGCGCCAGCAGCTTGGTGGCCGGAGGGTACAATGAGCAGTTCTTC	CASSLVAGGYNEQFF